This entry is about one T cell receptor beta chain. What it recognizes is unknown. The germline V gene has CDR1 MNHEY and CDR2 SVGAGI. The V end was cut by 3 bases, the J end by 3 bases, with 17 bases between. The CDR3 extends over 16 amino acids. This sample is part of a study of graft-versus-host responses after intestinal transplantation. About the research overall: Recipients uniformly received anti-thymocyte globulin induction, followed by tacrolimus and steroids for two to four years.

The study, taken as a whole, reports: Early after transplant, HvG declines were associated with peak levels of circulating GvH clones. Marrow from the recipient contained GvH clones, some of which had appeared first in ileum or blood.

TCRdb's table, derived via immunoSEQ multiplex PCR, lists solely in-frame clones and lacks some. The data show around 30,000 clones, just under 95% seen once. The genes are TRBV6-5 and TRBJ1-1; tentative D call: TRBD1 (5 bases). The TCR originated in a human patient who received an intestinal transplant, so some T cells may come from the graft donor. The sample was PBMCs, taken approximately ten weeks after intestinal transplant. The CDR3 nucleotides are TGTGCCAGCAGTTATTTCCCGGGACCGGGCGACACTGAAGCTTTCTTT. It encodes CASSYFPGPGDTEAFF.